This paragraph reports one T cell receptor (beta chain). Its antigen is unidentified. CDR3 length: 15 residues. V shed 1 base and J 5 bases; nucleotides not matched to a gene: 4. Germline CDR1 LGHNT, CDR2 FRNRAP. These data are taken from a study of identifying expanded T cells in peripheral blood. Clones were sequenced by immunoSEQ multiplex PCR, and TCRdb holds only the in-frame ones, with some missing. This sample has over 85,000 clones, with around 89% found just once. Healthy donors had no documented immune events, such as infections, while sampled. General observations from the study: Two-week clone count variance significantly increased as total template count grew. About 1.2 clones differed between technical replicates, versus about 17 and 20 over time.

V usage is TRBV12-5 and J usage is TRBJ2-1, with 8 bases fitting TRBD1. The sequencing sample was made of blood. The sequence was obtained from a person aged 18 to 75 in good health. CDR3 coding DNA: TGTGCTAGTGGTTTGGGACAGGGGTTCGACAATGAGCAGTTCTTC. This translates into CASGLGQGFDNEQFF.